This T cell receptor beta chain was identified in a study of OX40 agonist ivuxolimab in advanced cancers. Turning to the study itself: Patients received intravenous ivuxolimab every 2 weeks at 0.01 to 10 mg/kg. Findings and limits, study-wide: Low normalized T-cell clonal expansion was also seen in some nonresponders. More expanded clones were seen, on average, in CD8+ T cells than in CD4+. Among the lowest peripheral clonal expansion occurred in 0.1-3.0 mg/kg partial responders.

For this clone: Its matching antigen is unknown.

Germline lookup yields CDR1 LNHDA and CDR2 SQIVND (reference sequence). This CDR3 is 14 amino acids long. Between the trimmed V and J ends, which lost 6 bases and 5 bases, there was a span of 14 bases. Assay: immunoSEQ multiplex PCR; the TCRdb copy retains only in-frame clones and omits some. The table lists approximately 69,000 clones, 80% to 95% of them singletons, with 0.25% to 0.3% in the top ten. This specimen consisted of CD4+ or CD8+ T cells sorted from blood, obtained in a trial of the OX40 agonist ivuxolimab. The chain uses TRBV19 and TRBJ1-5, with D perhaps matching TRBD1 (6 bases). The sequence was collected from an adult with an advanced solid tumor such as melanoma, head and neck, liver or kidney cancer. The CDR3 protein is CASSTTGTHQPQHF. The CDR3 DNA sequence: TGTGCCAGTAGCACAACAGGGACCCATCAGCCCCAGCATTTT.